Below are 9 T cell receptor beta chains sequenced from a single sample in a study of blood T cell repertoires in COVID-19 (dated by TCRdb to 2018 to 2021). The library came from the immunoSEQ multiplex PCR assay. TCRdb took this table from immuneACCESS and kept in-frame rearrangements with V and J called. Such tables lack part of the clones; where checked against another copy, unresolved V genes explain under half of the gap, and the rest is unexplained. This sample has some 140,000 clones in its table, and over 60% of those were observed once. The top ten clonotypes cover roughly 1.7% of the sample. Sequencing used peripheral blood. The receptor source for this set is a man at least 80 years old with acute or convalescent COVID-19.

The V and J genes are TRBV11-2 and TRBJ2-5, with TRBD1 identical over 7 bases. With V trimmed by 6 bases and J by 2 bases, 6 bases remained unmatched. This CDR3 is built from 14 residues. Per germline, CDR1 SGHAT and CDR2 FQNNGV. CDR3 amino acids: CASRFMGQQETQYF. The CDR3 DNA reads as TGTGCCAGCAGGTTTATGGGACAGCAAGAGACCCAGTACTTC.

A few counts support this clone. CDR3 nucleotides: TGCGCCAGCAGCGTAGCGGGGGGAAGACCAGATACGCAGTATTTT. It translates to CASSVAGGRPDTQYF. The chain couples TRBV5-1 to TRBJ2-3; 10 positions match TRBD2. The CDR3 is made up of 15 amino acids. The germline V gene has CDR1 SGHRS and CDR2 YFSETQ. Trimming removed 4 bases from V and 4 bases from J; junction bases left unmatched: 6.

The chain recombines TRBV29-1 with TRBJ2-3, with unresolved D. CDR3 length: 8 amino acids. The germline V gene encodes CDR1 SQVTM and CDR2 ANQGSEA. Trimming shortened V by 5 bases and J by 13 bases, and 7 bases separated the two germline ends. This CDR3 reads CSVSPEYF. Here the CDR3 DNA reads TGCAGCGTTAGCCCGGAGTATTTT.

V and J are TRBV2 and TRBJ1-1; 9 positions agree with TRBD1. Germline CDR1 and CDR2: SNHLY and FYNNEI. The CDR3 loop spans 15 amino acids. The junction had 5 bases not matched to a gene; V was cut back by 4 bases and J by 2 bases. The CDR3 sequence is CASSVQGATNTEAFF. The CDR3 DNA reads TGTGCCAGCAGTGTACAGGGGGCTACTAACACTGAAGCTTTCTTT. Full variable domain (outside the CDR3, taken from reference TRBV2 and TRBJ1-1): EPEVTQTPSHQVTQMGQEVILRCVPISNHLYFYWYRQILGQKVEFLVSFYNNEISEKSEIFDDQFSVERPDGSNFTLKIRSTKLEDSAMYFCASSVQGATNTEAFFGQGTRLTVV.

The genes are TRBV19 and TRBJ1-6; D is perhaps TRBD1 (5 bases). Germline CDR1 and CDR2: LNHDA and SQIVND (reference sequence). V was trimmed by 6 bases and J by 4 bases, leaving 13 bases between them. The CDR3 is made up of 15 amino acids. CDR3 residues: CASRGAQVYNSPLHF. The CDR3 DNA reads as TGTGCCAGTAGAGGGGCCCAAGTATATAATTCACCCCTCCACTTT.

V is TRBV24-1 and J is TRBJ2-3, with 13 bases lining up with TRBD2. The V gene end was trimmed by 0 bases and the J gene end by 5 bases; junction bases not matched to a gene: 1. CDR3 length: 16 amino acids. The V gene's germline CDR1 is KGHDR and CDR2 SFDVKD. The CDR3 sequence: CATSDLGTSGVDTQYF. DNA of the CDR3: TGTGCCACCAGTGATTTGGGGACTAGCGGGGTAGATACGCAGTATTTT.

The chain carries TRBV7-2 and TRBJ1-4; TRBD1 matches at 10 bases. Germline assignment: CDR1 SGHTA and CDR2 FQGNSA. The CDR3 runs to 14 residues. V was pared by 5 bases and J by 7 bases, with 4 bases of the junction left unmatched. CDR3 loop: CASSHGQGGEKLFF. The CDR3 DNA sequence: TGTGCCAGCAGCCATGGACAGGGGGGTGAAAAACTGTTTTTT. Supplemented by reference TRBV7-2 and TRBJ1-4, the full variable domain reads GAGVSQSPSNKVTEKGKDVELRCDPISGHTALYWYRQSLGQGLEFLIYFQGNSAPDKSGLPSDRFSAERTGGSVSTLTIQRTQQEDSAVYLCASSHGQGGEKLFFGSGTQLSVL.

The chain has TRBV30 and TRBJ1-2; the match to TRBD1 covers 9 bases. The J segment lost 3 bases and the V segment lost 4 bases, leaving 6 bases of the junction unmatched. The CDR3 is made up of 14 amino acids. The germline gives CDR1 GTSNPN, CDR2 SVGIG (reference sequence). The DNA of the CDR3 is TGTGCCTGGACCGGGACAGGGACTTACTATGGCTACACCTTC. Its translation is CAWTGTGTYYGYTF.

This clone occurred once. The CDR3 loop reads CATSRDSGKEAFF. Here the CDR3 DNA reads TGTGCCACCAGCAGAGATTCAGGAAAGGAAGCTTTCTTT. This chain joins TRBV15 and TRBJ1-1, with no clear D. The germline CDR1 and CDR2 sequences are LNHNV and YYDKDF (reference sequence). The length of the CDR3 is 13 residues. V dropped 0 bases and J dropped 8 bases, with 10 bases sitting between them.